Detailed here is one T cell receptor beta chain. Its matching antigen is unknown. The CDR3 is 15 residues long. The germline V gene encodes CDR1 MNHEY and CDR2 SVGAGI. V was clipped by 0 bases and J by 9 bases; unmatched bases: 1. This entry is derived from a study of cytomegalovirus exposure and HLA in healthy donors. Whole-study results and caveats: In vitro confirmation showed a few CMV-associated chains to be CMV antigen specific.

The data were produced by immunoSEQ multiplex PCR, yet TCRdb's version contains in-frame clones alone and is incomplete. This table holds some 76,000 clones, approximately 93% found once. The rearrangement links TRBV6-5 to TRBJ1-6; 11 bases are a match to TRBD1. Sequenced sample: PBMCs. This clonotype was sampled from a woman younger than 35 in good health and CMV-seropositive. The CDR3 is CASSYSGQGGSPLHF. CDR3 nucleotides: TGTGCCAGCAGTTACTCGGGACAGGGGGGTTCACCCCTCCACTTT.